The rows below give T cell receptor beta chains drawn from one sample of a study of human T cells and chemical hapten exposure. From the RACE reads, TCRdb called clonotypes with MiXCR, one entry per CDR3 protein. The sample includes tens of thousands of distinct CDR3 sequences, approximately 29% of them seen just once. Sequenced here: whole blood, sampled in connection with sensitization to the hapten diphenylcyclopropenone (DPC). The receptors shown here come from a man aged 40-49 years with alopecia areata. Some clones in this sample may be carry-over from other donors' samples. Each CDR3 is given with its conserved first and last residue. A D gene is named only where the DNA matches it firmly. Expanded clones get a size class; other rows say once, few or many, or leave the size out.

j_gene,d_gene,v_gene,abundance,CDR3nt,CDR3aa
TRBJ2-3,-,TRBV6-5,-,TGTGCCAGCAGCGCTGCACTAGTGGGGGCAGATACGCAGTATTTT,CASSAALVGADTQYF
TRBJ2-1,-,TRBV20-1,-,TGCAGTGCTCCTGACCGGGGCGGGCCCTACAATGAGCAGTTCTTC,CSAPDRGGPYNEQFF
TRBJ2-1,TRBD1,TRBV12-3/TRBV12-4,-,TGTGCCAGCAGTTTAAGGGGACAGGACAATGAGCAGTTCTTC,CASSLRGQDNEQFF
TRBJ2-3,TRBD2,TRBV15,-,TGTGCCACCAGCAGAGTGCGGGAGGCAGATACGCAGTATTTT,CATSRVREADTQYF
TRBJ1-1,-,TRBV5-6,-,TGTGCCAGCAGCGCCCTACAGATGTCGAACACTGAAGCTTTCTTT,CASSALQMSNTEAFF
TRBJ2-3,-,TRBV7-2,many,TGTGCCAGCAGCACCACGACAGGCACAGATACGCAGTATTTT,CASSTTTGTDTQYF
TRBJ2-3,-,TRBV11-2,-,TGTGCCAGCAGTCGCCCCCTCCTAGGGGAGGATACAGATACGCAGTATTTT,CASSRPLLGEDTDTQYF
TRBJ1-6,TRBD1,TRBV7-8,-,TGTGCCAGCAGCTTAGCGCAGGGGGGACACTCCTATAATTCACCCCTCCACTTT,CASSLAQGGHSYNSPLHF
TRBJ2-3,-,TRBV7-9,-,TGTGCCAGCAGCTCCTGGAGCACAGATACGCAGTATTTT,CASSSWSTDTQYF
TRBJ2-7,TRBD2,TRBV20-1,few,TGCAGTGGGGTCCCGGGACTAGCGTCTGCCTACGAGCAGTACTTC,CSGVPGLASAYEQYF
TRBJ2-1,TRBD2,TRBV11-1,-,TGTGCCAGCAGCCCGGGACTAGCGGACCTTAAAAATGAGCAGTTCTTC,CASSPGLADLKNEQFF
TRBJ1-6,TRBD1,TRBV7-9,-,TGTGCCAGCAGCTTAACTACAGGGGGCGGTTCACCCCTCCACTTT,CASSLTTGGGSPLHF
TRBJ2-7,-,TRBV10-1,few,TGCGCCAGCATGGACAGATCCTACGAGCAGTACTTC,CASMDRSYEQYF
TRBJ2-7,-,TRBV20-1,-,TGCAGTGCTAGGCCCCCAGCTGGGAACTACGAGCAGTACTTC,CSARPPAGNYEQYF
TRBJ2-1,-,TRBV20-1,-,TGCAGTGCTAGAGCGGGCCCGAGCTCCTACAATGAGCAGTTCTTC,CSARAGPSSYNEQFF
TRBJ2-1,TRBD1,TRBV10-3,few,TGTGCCATCAGTGAGCCGGACAGGGGGCTAGGGAATAAGCAGTTCTTC,CAISEPDRGLGNKQFF
TRBJ2-7,-,TRBV7-8,-,TGTGCCAGCAGCTCCGTCTACGAGCAGTACTTC,CASSSVYEQYF
TRBJ1-6,-,TRBV20-1,few,TGCAGTGCTAGAGGGGACTATAATTCACCCCTCCACTTT,CSARGDYNSPLHF
TRBJ2-7,TRBD2,TRBV20-1,-,TGCAGTGCTAGAGATCGGGCGCTAGCGGGAATTCCCTACGAGCAGTACTTC,CSARDRALAGIPYEQYF
TRBJ2-3,-,TRBV4-3,-,TGCGCCAGCAGCCAAGGACAGGCGGACACAGATACGCAGTATTTT,CASSQGQADTDTQYF
TRBJ2-3,TRBD2,TRBV11-2,-,TGTGCCAGCAGCTTTAGCGGGAGAGCGACAGATACGCAGTATTTT,CASSFSGRATDTQYF
TRBJ2-4,-,TRBV9,-,TGTGCCAGCAGCCCAGACAGTCTAGCCAAAAACATTCAGTACTTC,CASSPDSLAKNIQYF
TRBJ2-5,TRBD2,TRBV20-1,-,TGCAGTGCCCCTGGCTACTCCGGACTAGCGAATTTAGAGACCCAGTACTTC,CSAPGYSGLANLETQYF
TRBJ1-6,-,TRBV27,-,TGTGCCAGCACCCCCCGGGGGCGAGGGTATAATTCACCCCTCCACTTT,CASTPRGRGYNSPLHF
TRBJ1-1,-,TRBV20-1,few,TGCAGTGCTGTCGGGGTGGAGAACACTGAAGCTTTCTTT,CSAVGVENTEAFF
TRBJ2-7,TRBD2,TRBV28,-,TGTGCCAGCAGCCGGAGGGAGGCTAGCGGGAGGTTTTGGCAGTACTTC,CASSRREASGRFWQYF
TRBJ1-2,-,TRBV5-1,-,TGCGCCAGCAGCTTGGCCAGAGGACACCTTAACTATGGCTACACCTTC,CASSLARGHLNYGYTF
TRBJ2-7,TRBD1,TRBV29-1,-,TGCAGCGTGGGACAGGTTACGTACGAGCAGTACTTC,CSVGQVTYEQYF
TRBJ1-2,TRBD1,TRBV20-1,-,TGCAGTGCTCCTAGGGACAGCAACTATGGCTACACCTTC,CSAPRDSNYGYTF
TRBJ2-7,TRBD1,TRBV6-5,-,TGTGCCAGCAGGAAACCAGGGACAGGTCGCAGGGGCGAGCAGTACTTC,CASRKPGTGRRGEQYF
TRBJ1-6,-,TRBV27,-,TGTGCCAGCAGTCGACAGCTACTTAATTCACCCCTCCACTTT,CASSRQLLNSPLHF
TRBJ1-5,-,TRBV11-2,few,TGTGCCAGCAGCGACGAGGTCAATCAGCCCCAGCATTTT,CASSDEVNQPQHF
TRBJ2-7,-,TRBV3-1,few,TGTGCCAGCAGCCAAGGTCCCTACGAGCAGTACTTC,CASSQGPYEQYF
TRBJ2-2,TRBD2,TRBV6-2/TRBV6-3,-,TGTGCCAGCAGTTTGCTAGCGGGACCCACCGGGGAGCTGTTTTTT,CASSLLAGPTGELFF
TRBJ2-1,-,TRBV20-1,-,TGCAGTGCTAGACAGGGGAGCTCCTACAATGAGCAGTTCTTC,CSARQGSSYNEQFF
TRBJ1-5,-,TRBV20-1,-,TGCAGTGCTGCTGGACAGTCCTCCGCGTTTAGCAATCAGCCCCAGCATTTT,CSAAGQSSAFSNQPQHF
TRBJ1-3,-,TRBV28,few,TGTGCCAGCAGTTTAGAAGTCTCTGGAAACACCATATATTTT,CASSLEVSGNTIYF
TRBJ2-1,-,TRBV24-1,few,TGTGCCACCAGTCCCCTGGGGGATGATGAGCAGTTCTTC,CATSPLGDDEQFF
TRBJ2-7,TRBD2,TRBV20-1,few,TGCAGTGCCCAAGGGACTAGGGGTGGCGAGCAGTACTTC,CSAQGTRGGEQYF
TRBJ2-3,-,TRBV7-2,-,TGTGCCAGCAGTTACATCCCGGCTGGGACAGATACGCAGTATTTT,CASSYIPAGTDTQYF
TRBJ2-2,-,TRBV12-3/TRBV12-4,few,TGTGCCAGCAGCAGGACTTTTAACACCGGGGAGCTGTTTTTT,CASSRTFNTGELFF
TRBJ2-1,TRBD2,TRBV3-1,-,TGTGCCAGCAGCCCCCCCACTTCGCGGGGGACCTACAATGAGCAGTTCTTC,CASSPPTSRGTYNEQFF
TRBJ1-5,-,TRBV9,few,TGTGCCAGCAGCGTTGGGACGGGCGATCAGCCCCAGCATTTT,CASSVGTGDQPQHF
TRBJ1-5,-,TRBV21-1,few,TGTGCCAGCAGCACCAATCAGCCCCAGCATTTT,CASSTNQPQHF
TRBJ2-5,-,TRBV5-4,few,TGTGCCAGCAGGAGGATGGGGGGTCAAGAGACCCAGTACTTC,CASRRMGGQETQYF
TRBJ2-3,TRBD1,TRBV7-9,-,TGTGCCAGTCAGGGGGCCTGGGACTTCAGAGGGGATACGCAGTATTTT,CASQGAWDFRGDTQYF
TRBJ2-3,-,TRBV10-3,few,TGTGCCATCAGTGAAGTCGGGAGTGCAGATACGCAGTATTTT,CAISEVGSADTQYF
TRBJ2-1,TRBD1,TRBV19,few,TGTGCCAGTAGCATTCCCGGGACAGGGGGCGCGGGGGAGCAGTTCTTC,CASSIPGTGGAGEQFF
TRBJ2-1,TRBD2,TRBV4-1,-,TGCGCCAGCAGCCAAGATTGGGCTAGCGGGATCACTTTTGAGCAGTTCTTC,CASSQDWASGITFEQFF
TRBJ2-5,-,TRBV12-3/TRBV12-4,few,TGTGCCAGCAGTTTAGGCATGACGTTGACGGAGACCCAGTACTTC,CASSLGMTLTETQYF
TRBJ1-2,TRBD1,TRBV5-5,-,TGTGCCAGCAGATTGGCAGGGGGTTATGGCTACACCTTC,CASRLAGGYGYTF
TRBJ1-1,-,TRBV14,few,TGTGCCAGCAGCCAAGATAAGGTCGCTTTCTTT,CASSQDKVAFF